Detailed here is one T cell receptor beta chain. Its antigen is not known. Compared with germline, one end of the junction differs, possibly owing to a read error. The data were obtained in a study of T and B cells in COVID-19 patients. Study information: Most recovered patients had mild to moderate COVID-19 treated as outpatients. Median age was approximately 35 years in the recovered cohort and around 63 years in the active-infection cohort. General study points: Patients with COVID-19 reportedly showed strongly skewed T cell receptor beta variable and joining gene usage.

This CDR3 has 15 amino acids. Germline CDR1 MNHEY, CDR2 SVGAGI. From blood, about 240-550 ng of genomic DNA served as TRB template. TRB rearrangements were amplified by multiplex PCR with BIOMED2 TRB-A/B primers. Via MiXCR, TCRdb re-called the multiplex PCR reads, giving one row per CDR3 protein. The data contain around 15,000 distinct CDR3 sequences, roughly 27% of them singletons. The origin of this receptor is a human donor who had recovered from COVID-19. This chain connects TRBV6-5 to TRBJ2-1; TRBD2 agrees at 12 bases. The material sequenced was blood. CDR3 sequence: CATSDLPSGRDEQFF. CDR3 nucleotide sequence: TGTGCCACCAGTGATCTACCTAGCGGGAGGGATGAGCAGTTCTTC.